The next 9 T cell receptor beta chains were all read from a single sample in a study of Tregs in tolerant kidney transplant recipients. The protocol was immunoSEQ multiplex PCR, while the TCRdb copy is restricted to in-frame clones and leaves out a portion. The sample records about 64,000 clones, roughly 98% being singletons. Sequencing was performed on Tregs from blood, taken before the transplant. The origin of the receptors is a human donor who received a combined kidney and bone marrow transplant.

The J gene is TRBJ1-4, the V gene TRBV5-6, with D uncertain. Trimming took off 7 bases at V and 4 bases at J, with 11 bases between the two ends. This CDR3 contains 13 residues. Per the germline V gene, CDR1 is SGHDT and CDR2 is YYEEEE. CDR3 DNA sequence: TGTGCCAGCCGAGGATGCCTTAATGAAAAACTGTTTTTT. Protein sequence: CASRGCLNEKLFF. Supplemented by reference TRBV5-6 and TRBJ1-4, the full variable domain reads DAGVTQSPTHLIKTRGQQVTLRCSPKSGHDTVSWYQQALGQGPQFIFQYYEEEERQRGNFPDRFSGHQFPNYSSELNVNALLLGDSALYLCASRGCLNEKLFFGSGTQLSVL.

The chain recombines TRBV5-6 with TRBJ2-3; perhaps TRBD1 as D (6 bases). Germline values: CDR1 SGHDT, CDR2 YYEEEE. With 4 bases removed from V and 0 bases from J, the gap between germline ends came to 12 bases. The CDR3 consists of 15 residues. The CDR3 DNA reads TGTGCCAGCAGCCCCAGGGGTCCTAGCACAGATACGCAGTATTTT. Its translation: CASSPRGPSTDTQYF.

This clone has just one count. This chain connects TRBV4-1 to TRBJ2-1, with TRBD2 matching over 10 bases. The CDR3 has 21 amino acids. The germline V gene encodes CDR1 MGHRA and CDR2 YSYEKL. Losses at the gene ends were 0 bases for V and 0 bases for J; bases not matched to a gene: 14. The CDR3 reads CASSQDLSRLAGAHSYNEQFF. The CDR3 nucleotides are TGCGCCAGCAGCCAAGATCTATCCCGCCTAGCGGGAGCCCACTCCTACAATGAGCAGTTCTTC.

V gene TRBV2 combines with J gene TRBJ2-2; TRBD2 is a possible D gene (5 bases). The CDR3 spans 16 residues. With 4 bases removed from V and 5 bases from J, the gap between germline ends came to 17 bases. Germline V CDR1 and CDR2: SNHLY, FYNNEI. Here the CDR3 reads CASSGEWLSGTGELFF. CDR3 DNA sequence: TGTGCCAGCAGTGGGGAGTGGCTTTCCGGGACCGGGGAGCTGTTTTTT.

This clone appeared a few times. In DNA form, the CDR3 reads TGCGCCAGCAGCTCAACTGTACTCTCGGGGACAGTGTATGGCTACACCTTC. It encodes CASSSTVLSGTVYGYTF. V and J are TRBV5-1 and TRBJ1-2; 7 bases align to TRBD1. The CDR3 has 17 residues. Trimming cost V 3 bases and J 5 bases; bases outside gene matches: 16. Germline V CDR1 and CDR2: SGHRS, YFSETQ.

The V gene is TRBV7-6, the J gene TRBJ1-6, with TRBD1 identical over 7 bases. The CDR3 extends over 16 amino acids. Unmatched junction bases numbered 6, after V lost 2 bases and J lost 5 bases. Germline V gene sequence: CDR1 SGHVS, CDR2 FNYEAQ. The CDR3 bases are TGTGCCAGCAGCTTACAGACAGGGACCAATAATTCACCCCTCCACTTT. Translated: CASSLQTGTNNSPLHF.

V and J are TRBV10-3 and TRBJ2-7; 7 positions agree with TRBD1. With V trimmed by 6 bases and J by 0 bases, 5 bases remained unmatched. Germline loops: CDR1 ENHRY, CDR2 SYGVKD. The CDR3 has 14 residues. As DNA, the CDR3 is TGTGCCATCAGCCGGGACAGCCGCTCCTACGAGCAGTACTTC. This codes for CAISRDSRSYEQYF.

This sequence joins TRBV27 and TRBJ1-2; perhaps TRBD1 as D (6 bases). The germline V gene has CDR1 MNHEY and CDR2 SMNVEV (reference sequence). V lost 5 bases, J lost 8 bases, and 18 bases lay in between. CDR3 size: 14 residues. CDR3 DNA sequence: TGTGCCAGCAGTCCCCTTACAGGGAAATGGGGCTACACCTTC. Its translation: CASSPLTGKWGYTF.

The count of this clone is one. This sequence joins TRBV5-6 and TRBJ1-2; D uncertain. V lost 2 bases and J 4 bases, leaving 9 bases between the germline ends. CDR1 and CDR2 from the germline V gene are SGHDT and YYEEEE. The CDR3 is made up of 13 amino acids. The DNA of the CDR3 is TGTGCCAGCAGCTTTGACACCTTCTATGGCTACACCTTC. It translates to CASSFDTFYGYTF.